This T cell receptor beta chain was recovered during a study of shared clonotypes between healthy human individuals. Splitting of each subset's genomic DNA was done evenly across several immunoSEQ plates. Clones were sequenced by immunoSEQ multiplex PCR, and TCRdb holds only the in-frame ones, with some missing. The sample yields about 2 million clones, less than 95% seen once. The V and J ends lost 4 bases and 6 bases respectively, with 14 bases between them. CDR1 and CDR2 from the germline V gene are MNHEY and SVGAGI. The CDR3 sequence is 14 residues long. The naive CD8 population came from CD45RO-negative cells selected for CCR7, without terminally differentiated effector memory CD45RA+ cells.

The genes are TRBV6-5 and TRBJ2-3; perhaps TRBD2 as D (6 bases). Input material: naive CD8+ T cells sorted from blood. The clonotype was recovered from a man aged 18 to 29 in good health. The CDR3 DNA reads TGTGCCAGCAGTTTATCAGGACTACTTGATACGCAGTATTTT. Its protein is CASSLSGLLDTQYF.